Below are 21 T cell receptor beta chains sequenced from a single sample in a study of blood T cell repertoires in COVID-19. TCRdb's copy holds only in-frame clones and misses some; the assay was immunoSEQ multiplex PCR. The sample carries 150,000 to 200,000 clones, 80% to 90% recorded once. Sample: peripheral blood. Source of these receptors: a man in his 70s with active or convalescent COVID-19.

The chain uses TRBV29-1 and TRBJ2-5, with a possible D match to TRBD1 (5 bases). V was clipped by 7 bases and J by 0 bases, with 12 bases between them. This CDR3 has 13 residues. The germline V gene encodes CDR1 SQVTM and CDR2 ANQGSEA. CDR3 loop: CSERQSYQETQYF. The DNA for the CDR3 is TGCAGCGAAAGACAGTCGTACCAAGAGACCCAGTACTTC.

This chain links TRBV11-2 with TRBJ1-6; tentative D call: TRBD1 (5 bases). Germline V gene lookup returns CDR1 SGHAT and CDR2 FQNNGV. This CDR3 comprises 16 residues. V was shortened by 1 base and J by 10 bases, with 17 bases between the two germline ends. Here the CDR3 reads CASSLVAESGLSPLHF. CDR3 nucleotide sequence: TGTGCCAGCAGCTTAGTAGCGGAGTCAGGGTTATCACCCCTCCACTTT. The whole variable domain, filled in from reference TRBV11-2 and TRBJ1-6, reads EAGVAQSPRYKIIEKRQSVAFWCNPISGHATLYWYQQILGQGPKLLIQFQNNGVVDDSQLPKDRFSAERLKGVDSTLKIQPAKLEDSAVYLCASSLVAESGLSPLHFGNGTRLTVT.

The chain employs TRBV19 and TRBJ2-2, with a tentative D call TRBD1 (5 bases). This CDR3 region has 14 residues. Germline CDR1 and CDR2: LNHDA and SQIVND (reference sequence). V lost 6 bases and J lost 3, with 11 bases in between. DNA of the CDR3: TGTGCCAGTAGACCGGGCAGGGACACCGGGGAGCTGTTTTTT. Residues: CASRPGRDTGELFF.

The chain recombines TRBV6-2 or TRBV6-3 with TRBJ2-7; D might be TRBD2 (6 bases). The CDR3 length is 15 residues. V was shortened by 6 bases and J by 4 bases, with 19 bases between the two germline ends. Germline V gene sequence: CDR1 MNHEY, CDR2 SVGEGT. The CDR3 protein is CASSPLRGKGYEQYF. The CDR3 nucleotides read TGTGCCAGCAGCCCCTTGCGGGGCAAGGGGTACGAGCAGTACTTC.

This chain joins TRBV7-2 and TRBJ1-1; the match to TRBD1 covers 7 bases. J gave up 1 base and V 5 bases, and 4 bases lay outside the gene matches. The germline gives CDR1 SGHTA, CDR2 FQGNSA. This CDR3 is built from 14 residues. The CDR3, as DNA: TGTGCCAGCAGCCAGGGACAGAAGAACACTGAAGCTTTCTTT. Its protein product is CASSQGQKNTEAFF.

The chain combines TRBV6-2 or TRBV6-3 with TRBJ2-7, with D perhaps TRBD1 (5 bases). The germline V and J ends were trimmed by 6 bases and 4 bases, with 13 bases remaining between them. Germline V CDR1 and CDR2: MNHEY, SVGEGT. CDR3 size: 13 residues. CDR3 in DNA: TGTGCCAGCAGCCAAGAAAGGGGTTACGAGCAGTACTTC. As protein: CASSQERGYEQYF.

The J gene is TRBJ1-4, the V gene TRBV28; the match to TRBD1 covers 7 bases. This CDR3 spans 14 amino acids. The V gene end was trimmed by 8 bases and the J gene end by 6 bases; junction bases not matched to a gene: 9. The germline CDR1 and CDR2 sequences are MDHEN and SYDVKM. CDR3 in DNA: TGTGCCAGCGGAGTAGGCAGGGGGGATGAAAAACTGTTTTTT. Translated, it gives CASGVGRGDEKLFF.

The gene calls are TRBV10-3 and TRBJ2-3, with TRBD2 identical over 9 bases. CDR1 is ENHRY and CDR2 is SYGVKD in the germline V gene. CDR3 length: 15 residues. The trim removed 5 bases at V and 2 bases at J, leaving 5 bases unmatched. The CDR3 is CAISTAGGTTDTQYF. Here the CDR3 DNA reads TGTGCCATCAGTACCGCGGGGGGGACCACAGATACGCAGTATTTT.

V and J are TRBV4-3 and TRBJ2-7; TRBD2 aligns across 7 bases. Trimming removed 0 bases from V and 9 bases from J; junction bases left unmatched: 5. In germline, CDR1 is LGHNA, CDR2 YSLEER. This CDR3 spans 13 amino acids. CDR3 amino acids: CASSQELASVQYF. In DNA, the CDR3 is TGCGCCAGCAGCCAAGAACTAGCGTCCGTGCAGTACTTC.

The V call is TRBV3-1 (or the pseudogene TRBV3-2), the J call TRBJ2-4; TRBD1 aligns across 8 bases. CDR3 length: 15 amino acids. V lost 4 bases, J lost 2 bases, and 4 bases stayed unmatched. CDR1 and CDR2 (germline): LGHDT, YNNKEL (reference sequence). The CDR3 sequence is CASSRRTGTKNIQYF. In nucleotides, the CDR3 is TGTGCCAGCAGCCGCCGGACAGGGACCAAAAACATTCAGTACTTC.

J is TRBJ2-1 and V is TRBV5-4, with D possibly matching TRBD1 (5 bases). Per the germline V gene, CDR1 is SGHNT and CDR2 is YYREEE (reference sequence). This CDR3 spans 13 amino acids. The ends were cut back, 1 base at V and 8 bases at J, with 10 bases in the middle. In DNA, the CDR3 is TGTGCCAGCAGCTTGACAGGTGGGGATGAGCAGTTCTTC. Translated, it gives CASSLTGGDEQFF.

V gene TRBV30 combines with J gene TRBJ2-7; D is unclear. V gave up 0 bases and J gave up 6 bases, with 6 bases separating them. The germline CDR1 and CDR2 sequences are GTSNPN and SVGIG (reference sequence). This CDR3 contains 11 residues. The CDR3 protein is CAWSVSVEQYF. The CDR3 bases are TGTGCCTGGAGTGTGAGTGTCGAGCAGTACTTC.

CDR3 DNA: TGTGCCAGCAGCGTAGGGGCGGGAGGGTACAATGAGCAGTTCTTC. This gives the protein CASSVGAGGYNEQFF. The genes are TRBV9 and TRBJ2-1; TRBD2 matches 9 bases. Per germline, CDR1 SGDLS and CDR2 YYNGEE. With V trimmed by 0 bases and J by 4 bases, 2 bases remained unmatched. The CDR3 contains 15 residues.

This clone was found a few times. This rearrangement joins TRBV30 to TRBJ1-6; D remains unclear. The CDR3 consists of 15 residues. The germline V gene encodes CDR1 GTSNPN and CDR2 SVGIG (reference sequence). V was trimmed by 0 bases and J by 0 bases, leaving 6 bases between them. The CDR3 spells CAWSVGSSYNSPLHF. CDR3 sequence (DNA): TGTGCCTGGAGTGTAGGGAGCTCCTATAATTCACCCCTCCACTTT.

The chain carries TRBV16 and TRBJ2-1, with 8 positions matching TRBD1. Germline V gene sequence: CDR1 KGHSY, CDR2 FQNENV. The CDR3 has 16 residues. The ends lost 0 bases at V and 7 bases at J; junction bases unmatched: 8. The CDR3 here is CASSQSAGQGGNEQFF. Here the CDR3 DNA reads TGTGCCAGCAGCCAATCGGCAGGACAGGGTGGGAATGAGCAGTTCTTC.

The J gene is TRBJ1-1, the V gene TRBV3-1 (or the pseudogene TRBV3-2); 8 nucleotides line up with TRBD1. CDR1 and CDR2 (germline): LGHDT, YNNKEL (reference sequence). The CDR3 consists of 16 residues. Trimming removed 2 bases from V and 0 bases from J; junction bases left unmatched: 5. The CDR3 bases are TGTGCCAGCAGCCAAAGACAGGGGTACCTGAACACTGAAGCTTTCTTT. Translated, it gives CASSQRQGYLNTEAFF.

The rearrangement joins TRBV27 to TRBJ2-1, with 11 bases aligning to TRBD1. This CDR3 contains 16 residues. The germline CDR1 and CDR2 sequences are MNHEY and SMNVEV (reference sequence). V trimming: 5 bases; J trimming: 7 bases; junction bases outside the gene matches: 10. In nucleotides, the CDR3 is TGTGCCAGCAGTCGCCGGACAGGGGGCAGTTGGAATGAGCAGTTCTTC. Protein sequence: CASSRRTGGSWNEQFF.

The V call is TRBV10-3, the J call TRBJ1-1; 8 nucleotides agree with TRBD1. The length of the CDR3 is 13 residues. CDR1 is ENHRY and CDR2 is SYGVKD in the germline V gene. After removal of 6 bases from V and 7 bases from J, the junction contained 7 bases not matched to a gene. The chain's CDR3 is CAISETGVGEAFF. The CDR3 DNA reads TGTGCCATCAGCGAGACAGGGGTCGGTGAAGCTTTCTTT.

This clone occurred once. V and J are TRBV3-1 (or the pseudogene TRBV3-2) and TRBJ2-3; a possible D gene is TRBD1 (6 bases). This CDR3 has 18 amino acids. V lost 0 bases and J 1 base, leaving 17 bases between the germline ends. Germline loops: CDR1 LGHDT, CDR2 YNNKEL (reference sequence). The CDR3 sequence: CASSQDAGGGRGTDTQYF. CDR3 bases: TGTGCCAGCAGCCAAGATGCAGGTGGGGGCCGAGGCACAGATACGCAGTATTTT.

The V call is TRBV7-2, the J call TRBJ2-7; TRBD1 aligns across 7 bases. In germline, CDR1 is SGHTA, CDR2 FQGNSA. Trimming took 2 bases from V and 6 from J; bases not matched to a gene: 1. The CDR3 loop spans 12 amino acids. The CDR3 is CASSLYRGEQYF. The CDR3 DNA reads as TGTGCCAGCAGCTTATACAGGGGCGAGCAGTACTTC.

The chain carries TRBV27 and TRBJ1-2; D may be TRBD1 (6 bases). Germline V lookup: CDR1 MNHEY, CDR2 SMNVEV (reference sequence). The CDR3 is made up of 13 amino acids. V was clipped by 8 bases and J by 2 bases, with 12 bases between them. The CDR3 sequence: CASGRTANYGYTF. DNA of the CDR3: TGTGCCAGCGGCAGGACAGCAAACTATGGCTACACCTTC.